Following are 12 T cell receptor beta chains from one sample sequenced in a study of CD8 T cells in Susac syndrome. Random hexamers were used to reverse transcribe 0.5 to 1 ug of RNA. Each CDR3 protein is one row after TCRdb ran MiXCR on the immunoSEQ multiplex PCR reads. This repertoire shows about 300,000 distinct CDR3 sequences, 70% to 90% found once; its top ten account for around 0.2%. Sequencing was done on a sample of CD8+ T cells from PBMCs. These TCRs come from a human donor with multiple sclerosis.

The chain combines TRBV25-1 with TRBJ1-3; 8 bases align to TRBD1. The V gene's germline CDR1 is MGHDK and CDR2 SYGVNS. The CDR3 has 12 amino acids. Germline trimming cut 6 bases from V and 8 bases from J; bases unmatched to any gene: 3. CDR3 region: CASSQGADTIYF. The CDR3, as DNA: TGTGCCAGCAGCCAGGGGGCGGACACCATATATTTT.

In DNA, the CDR3 is TGTGCCAGCAGTGAAATGCAGGGTGGCAACTATGGCTACACCTTC. Its translation is CASSEMQGGNYGYTF. The rearrangement joins TRBV6-1 to TRBJ1-2; a possible D gene is TRBD1 (5 bases). Germline V lookup: CDR1 MNHNS, CDR2 SASEGT. V shed 2 bases and J shed 2 bases, with 12 bases lying between them. This CDR3 contains 15 residues.

The chain employs TRBV9 and TRBJ2-3; 7 bases match TRBD2. Trimming at V came to 2 bases and at J to 4 bases, leaving 7 bases not matched to a gene. Germline CDR1 SGDLS, CDR2 YYNGEE. The CDR3 totals 15 residues. This chain's CDR3 is CASSVGGAKSDTQYF. DNA of the CDR3: TGTGCCAGCAGCGTGGGAGGGGCGAAATCAGATACGCAGTATTTT.

CDR3 loop: CASSPGGLAGSETQYF. CDR3 coding DNA: TGTGCCAGCTCCCCCGGGGGACTAGCGGGGTCGGAGACCCAGTACTTC. V is TRBV18 and J is TRBJ2-5; TRBD2 agrees at 13 bases. The CDR3 sequence is 16 residues long. Germline V gene sequence: CDR1 KGHSH, CDR2 LQKENI. V lost 6 bases and J lost 5; bases outside the gene matches: 9.

The rearrangement uses TRBV11-3 and TRBJ2-2, with 13 bases fitting TRBD2. V lost 5 bases and J lost 2; bases outside the gene matches: 5. Germline CDR1 SGHNT, CDR2 YENEEA. CDR3 length equals 17 residues. For the CDR3, the DNA is TGTGCCAGCAGCCCCGGACTAGCGGGAGCTAACACCGGGGAGCTGTTTTTT. Residues: CASSPGLAGANTGELFF.

The chain has TRBV4-3 and TRBJ2-1, with D perhaps being TRBD1 or TRBD2 (6 bases each). V lost 0 bases, J lost 4 bases, and 10 bases lay in between. CDR1 and CDR2 from the germline V gene are LGHNA and YSLEER. CDR3 length equals 15 residues. CDR3 nucleotide sequence: TGCGCCAGCAGCCAAGAAGGGGGGACTTACAATGAGCAGTTCTTC. It translates to CASSQEGGTYNEQFF.

In the case of this clonotype: One end of the junction is discordant with germline, which a read error may explain. The CDR3 DNA reads as TGTGCCAGCAGATTAGCGGGGCCGGGAGAGCAGTACTTC. This sequence encodes CASRLAGPGEQYF. The rearrangement links TRBV7-8 to TRBJ2-7, with 8 positions matching TRBD2. Germline assignment: CDR1 SGHVS and CDR2 FQNEAQ. This CDR3 is built from 13 residues.

V gene TRBV7-9 combines with J gene TRBJ2-5; tentatively, D is TRBD1 or TRBD2 (5 bases each). The CDR3 covers 14 residues. V was trimmed by 7 bases and J by 4 bases, leaving 16 bases between them. In germline, CDR1 is SEHNR, CDR2 FQNEAQ (reference sequence). CDR3 protein: CASTTTQGVETQYF. CDR3 nucleotides: TGTGCCAGCACCACCACCCAGGGAGTAGAGACCCAGTACTTC.

The chain couples TRBV5-5 to TRBJ2-5; 10 nucleotides line up with TRBD2. The length of the CDR3 is 20 residues. The junction had 15 bases not matched to a gene; V was cut back by 0 bases and J by 1 base. Germline lookup yields CDR1 SGHKS and CDR2 YYEKEE (reference sequence). The CDR3 bases are TGTGCCAGCAGCTTGGAGGTAGCGGGAGGCTCGACGTACCCCCAAGAGACCCAGTACTTC. Protein product: CASSLEVAGGSTYPQETQYF.

The chain recombines TRBV27 with TRBJ2-2, with TRBD1 matching over 10 bases. CDR1 is MNHEY and CDR2 is SMNVEV in the germline V gene (reference sequence). V dropped 5 bases and J dropped 4; count of bases not matched to a gene: 4. This CDR3 is 15 amino acids long. Here the CDR3 reads CASSPWTGGTGELFF. The CDR3 DNA is TGTGCCAGCAGTCCGTGGACAGGGGGCACCGGGGAGCTGTTTTTT.

The gene calls are TRBV25-1 and TRBJ2-1; D is unresolved. The CDR3 has 11 amino acids. The V gene lost 2 bases and the J gene lost 10 bases, with 6 bases spanning the gap. Germline loops: CDR1 MGHDK, CDR2 SYGVNS. CDR3 loop: CASSEGIEQFF. DNA for the CDR3: TGTGCCAGCAGTGAAGGAATAGAGCAGTTCTTC. Variable domain in full (rest from reference TRBV25-1 and TRBJ2-1): EADIYQTPRYLVIGTGKKITLECSQTMGHDKMYWYQQDPGMELHLIHYSYGVNSTEKGDLSSESTVSRIRTEHFPLTLESARPSHTSQYLCASSEGIEQFFGPGTRLTVL.

This chain uses TRBV5-5 with TRBJ2-5; D unclear. Germline CDR1 SGHKS, CDR2 YYEKEE (reference sequence). This CDR3 contains 13 residues. V lost 1 base and J lost 5, with 9 bases in between. The DNA for the CDR3 is TGTGCCAGCAGCTTGTACAACTGGGAGACCCAGTACTTC. It specifies CASSLYNWETQYF.